The 27 T cell receptor beta chains below come from one sample, sequenced in a study of cytomegalovirus exposure and HLA in healthy donors. The PCR used 60 Vbeta and 13 Jbeta primers. Sequencing was performed with immunoSEQ multiplex PCR; in TCRdb, only in-frame clones are kept and a portion is missing. The sample yields some 140,000 clones, over 65% seen once. Sequencing used PBMCs. These receptors were obtained from a woman aged 40-49 years in good health and CMV-seronegative.

This sequence joins TRBV10-1 and TRBJ2-2; no clear D. The CDR3 is made up of 12 amino acids. The V end was cut by 8 bases, the J end by 5 bases, with 9 bases between. The germline gives CDR1 WNHNN, CDR2 SYGVQD (reference sequence). The CDR3 DNA follows: TGCGCCAGCGCCTCCCGGACCGGGGAGCTGTTTTTT. This gives the protein CASASRTGELFF.

J is TRBJ2-1 and V is TRBV5-6; D not certain. Germline V gene sequence: CDR1 SGHDT, CDR2 YYEEEE. Deletions cut 0 bases from V and 14 bases from J, with 15 bases between. The CDR3 is 13 residues long. The CDR3 sequence: CASSLGGPTQEFF. The CDR3 DNA reads as TGTGCCAGCAGCTTGGGTGGCCCCACGCAGGAGTTCTTC.

The rearrangement joins TRBV30 to TRBJ1-2; 9 nucleotides match TRBD1. The CDR3 consists of 12 residues. The germline V gene has CDR1 GTSNPN and CDR2 SVGIG (reference sequence). The V and J ends lost 3 bases and 8 bases, in that order; junction bases with no gene match: 4. CDR3 bases: TGTGCCTGGAGACGGACAGGGGAGGGCTACACCTTC. Amino acid sequence: CAWRRTGEGYTF.

V gene TRBV11-2 combines with J gene TRBJ1-1; D gene uncertain. The germline V gene encodes CDR1 SGHAT and CDR2 FQNNGV. Trimming stripped 6 bases from V and 0 bases from J, with 14 bases between. This CDR3 has 15 amino acids. The DNA of the CDR3 is TGTGCCAGCAGGGTCAGGCAAGAGCTGAACACTGAAGCTTTCTTT. Its translation: CASRVRQELNTEAFF.

This chain links TRBV6-1 with TRBJ2-5; D is perhaps TRBD1 (5 bases). The V end lost 2 bases, the J end lost 5 bases, and 15 bases lay between the germline ends. The CDR3 runs 15 residues. Germline values: CDR1 MNHNS, CDR2 SASEGT. The CDR3 sequence is CASSETLAGRETQYF. In DNA form, the CDR3 reads TGTGCCAGCAGTGAAACCCTGGCAGGGCGGGAGACCCAGTACTTC.

The V gene is TRBV7-9, the J gene TRBJ1-1, with 9 bases identical to TRBD1. CDR3 length: 14 residues. V was clipped by 3 bases and J by 5 bases; unmatched bases: 4. Per germline, CDR1 SEHNR and CDR2 FQNEAQ (reference sequence). The CDR3, as DNA: TGTGCCAGCAGCTTCACAGGGGGCGGGACTGAAGCTTTCTTT. This gives the protein CASSFTGGGTEAFF.

The chain carries TRBV27 and TRBJ1-4; D is unclear. This CDR3 spans 20 amino acids. Germline loops: CDR1 MNHEY, CDR2 SMNVEV (reference sequence). V was shortened by 2 bases and J by 2 bases, with 24 bases between the two germline ends. The CDR3 region is CASSLIPHGRRFSTNEKLFF. CDR3 DNA: TGTGCCAGCAGTTTAATCCCCCACGGACGGAGGTTTTCGACTAATGAAAAACTGTTTTTT. Full variable domain (outside the CDR3, taken from reference TRBV27 and TRBJ1-4): EAQVTQNPRYLITVTGKKLTVTCSQNMNHEYMSWYRQDPGLGLRQIYYSMNVEVTDKGDVPEGYKVSRKEKRNFPLILESPSPNQTSLYFCASSLIPHGRRFSTNEKLFFGSGTQLSVL.

The V gene is TRBV2, the J gene TRBJ2-2; D call uncertain. Germline CDR1 is SNHLY and CDR2 is FYNNEI. Trimming stripped 8 bases from V and 0 bases from J, with 10 bases between. The CDR3 loop spans 14 amino acids. CDR3 nucleotides: TGTGCCAGCCAGAACCTCGCGAACACCGGGGAGCTGTTTTTT. As protein: CASQNLANTGELFF.

V gene TRBV5-4 combines with J gene TRBJ2-5; maybe TRBD2 (6 bases). CDR1 SGHNT and CDR2 YYREEE come from the germline V gene (reference sequence). Trimming removed 4 bases from V and 2 bases from J, with 12 bases in between. The CDR3 is 14 residues long. CDR3 bases: TGTGCCAGCAGCGCCCGGGACTCTCAAGAGACCCAGTACTTC. As protein: CASSARDSQETQYF.

The chain joins TRBV13 to TRBJ1-1; D gene ambiguous. The CDR3 covers 16 residues. V was trimmed by 1 base and J by 4 bases, leaving 16 bases between them. In germline, CDR1 is PRHDT, CDR2 FYEKMQ (reference sequence). This CDR3 is CASSLDRSTPPTEAFF. The CDR3 DNA follows: TGTGCCAGCAGCTTAGATAGATCCACCCCCCCCACTGAAGCTTTCTTT.

The rearrangement links TRBV2 to TRBJ2-3; tentative D call: TRBD1 (5 bases). V lost 8 bases and J lost 5, with 14 bases in between. The CDR3 runs to 13 residues. Germline values: CDR1 SNHLY, CDR2 FYNNEI. The chain's CDR3 is CASDLQGIDTQYF. For the CDR3, the DNA is TGTGCCAGCGACTTGCAGGGCATAGATACGCAGTATTTT.

The rearrangement uses TRBV6-5 and TRBJ1-2; D unresolved. The CDR3 sequence is 14 residues long. V was clipped by 7 bases and J by 2 bases, with 14 bases between them. The germline V gene has CDR1 MNHEY and CDR2 SVGAGI. CDR3 sequence: CASTVGARNYGYTF. CDR3 coding DNA: TGTGCCAGCACCGTGGGAGCGAGAAACTATGGCTACACCTTC.

This sequence joins TRBV7-6 and TRBJ1-1; D possibly corresponds to TRBD1 (6 bases). Germline V lookup: CDR1 SGHVS, CDR2 FNYEAQ. This CDR3 has 17 amino acids. Trimming cost V 0 bases and J 4 bases, with 18 bases left between them. CDR3 nucleotides: TGTGCCAGCAGCTTAGCCCCTCATACAGGGTTAGGCACTGAAGCTTTCTTT. It is translated as CASSLAPHTGLGTEAFF.

The CDR3 coding sequence is TGCAGCGTTCGTCTGACAGGCGTCGGGACCGGGGAGCTGTTTTTT. Its translation: CSVRLTGVGTGELFF. The chain recombines TRBV29-1 with TRBJ2-2; weak D call: TRBD1 (6 bases). This CDR3 comprises 15 residues. V lost 5 bases and J 5 bases, leaving 18 bases between the germline ends. CDR1 is SQVTM and CDR2 is ANQGSEA in the germline V gene.

The V call is TRBV30, the J call TRBJ2-1; TRBD2 matches at 8 bases. After removal of 4 bases from V and 3 bases from J, the junction contained 5 bases not matched to a gene. Germline CDR1 reads GTSNPN; CDR2 reads SVGIG (reference sequence). This CDR3 comprises 14 residues. CDR3 sequence: CAWTPGLDYNEQFF. The CDR3 bases are TGTGCCTGGACCCCGGGACTAGACTACAATGAGCAGTTCTTC. The complete variable domain, with remaining parts taken from reference TRBV30 and TRBJ2-1, reads SQTIHQWPATLVQPVGSPLSLECTVEGTSNPNLYWYRQAAGRGLQLLFYSVGIGQISSEVPQNLSASRPQDRQFILSSKKLLLSDSGFYLCAWTPGLDYNEQFFGPGTRLTVL.

This clone was observed a single time. The chain combines TRBV11-2 with TRBJ2-7, with D possibly matching TRBD1 (5 bases). V was trimmed by 2 bases and J by 0 bases, leaving 14 bases between them. Per the germline V gene, CDR1 is SGHAT and CDR2 is FQNNGV. The CDR3 totals 16 residues. This chain's CDR3 is CASSLLGQPSSYEQYF. For the CDR3, the DNA is TGTGCCAGCAGCTTACTGGGGCAGCCATCCTCCTACGAGCAGTACTTC.

The chain links TRBV27 to TRBJ1-1, with D perhaps matching TRBD1 (5 bases). CDR1 and CDR2 (germline): MNHEY, SMNVEV (reference sequence). The CDR3 is 15 residues long. Trimming left V 0 bases short and J 1 base short, with 9 bases between. CDR3 sequence (DNA): TGTGCCAGCAGTTTATCAGGGGCCGGGAACACTGAAGCTTTCTTT. It translates to CASSLSGAGNTEAFF.

CDR3 amino acids: CASSAGTGGSNQPQHF. The DNA for the CDR3 is TGTGCCAGCAGCGCCGGGACAGGGGGGAGCAATCAGCCCCAGCATTTT. V is TRBV9 and J is TRBJ1-5; 11 positions match TRBD1. The CDR3 length is 16 residues. CDR1 SGDLS and CDR2 YYNGEE come from the germline V gene. Trimming at V came to 3 bases and at J to 1 base, leaving 3 bases not matched to a gene.

This sequence joins TRBV27 and TRBJ1-5; 7 bases are a match to TRBD1. CDR1 is MNHEY and CDR2 is SMNVEV in the germline V gene (reference sequence). Unmatched junction bases numbered 16, after V lost 4 bases and J lost 1 base. This CDR3 spans 19 amino acids. CDR3 amino acids: CASSSIKGAGGRSNQPQHF. DNA for the CDR3: TGTGCCAGCAGTTCTATCAAGGGGGCCGGAGGTAGAAGCAATCAGCCCCAGCATTTT.

The CDR3: CASSLGVGGSTEAFF. CDR3 coding DNA: TGTGCCAGCAGCTTAGGAGTGGGGGGGAGCACTGAAGCTTTCTTT. The rearrangement links TRBV7-6 to TRBJ1-1, with D tentatively TRBD1 (5 bases). V lost 1 base and J lost 4, with 13 bases in between. CDR3 length: 15 residues. Germline assignment: CDR1 SGHVS and CDR2 FNYEAQ.

There are a few counts of this clone. This chain links TRBV6-6 with TRBJ1-6; TRBD1 agrees at 7 bases. The J segment lost 7 bases and the V segment lost 6 bases, leaving 9 bases of the junction unmatched. Germline V gives CDR1 MNHNY, CDR2 SVGAGI (reference sequence). CDR3 length equals 15 residues. The chain's CDR3 is CASSPGTAKNSPLHF. As DNA, the CDR3 is TGTGCCAGCAGCCCAGGGACAGCCAAAAATTCACCCCTCCACTTT.

Here the CDR3 reads CASSLSGRGNTIYF. The CDR3 DNA follows: TGTGCCAGCAGTTTATCAGGTCGCGGAAACACCATATATTTT. The chain couples TRBV28 to TRBJ1-3, with unresolved D. CDR3 length: 14 amino acids. Germline-derived CDR1 and CDR2 are MDHEN and SYDVKM. V shed 1 base and J shed 4 bases, with 8 bases lying between them.

The chain employs TRBV6-1 and TRBJ2-5, with 13 bases fitting TRBD2. V shed 6 bases, J shed 5 bases, and the junction held 6 bases outside the gene matches. The germline V gene encodes CDR1 MNHNS and CDR2 SASEGT. CDR3 length: 15 amino acids. The CDR3 sequence is CASSRGLAGAETQYF. The CDR3 region has the DNA TGTGCCAGCAGCCGCGGACTAGCGGGAGCGGAGACCCAGTACTTC.

The chain has TRBV13 and TRBJ1-5, with D perhaps TRBD1 (5 bases). The CDR3 loop spans 15 amino acids. The V end was cut by 5 bases, the J end by 1 base, with 12 bases between. Germline V gene sequence: CDR1 PRHDT, CDR2 FYEKMQ (reference sequence). CDR3 sequence reads: CASSIRAGSNQPQHF. For the CDR3, the DNA is TGTGCCAGCAGCATACGGGCAGGGAGCAATCAGCCCCAGCATTTT.

As concerns this clone: An end of the junction differs from the germline gene, which may be a read error. The CDR3 sequence: CSSSPVHQPQHF. The CDR3 bases are TGTTCCAGCAGCCCCGTCCATCAGCCCCAGCATTTT. This chain connects TRBV7-9 to TRBJ1-5, with no clear D. The CDR3 has 12 residues. Germline values: CDR1 SEHNR, CDR2 FQNEAQ (reference sequence).

The rearrangement joins TRBV30 to TRBJ1-5, with D possibly being TRBD1 (5 bases). Trimming cost V 2 bases and J 9 bases, with 11 bases left between them. Per germline, CDR1 GTSNPN and CDR2 SVGIG (reference sequence). The CDR3 length is 12 residues. CDR3 in amino acids: CAWSHPGGPQHF. The CDR3 nucleotides read TGTGCCTGGAGTCACCCCGGGGGGCCCCAGCATTTT. Complete variable domain (other parts from reference TRBV30 and TRBJ1-5): SQTIHQWPATLVQPVGSPLSLECTVEGTSNPNLYWYRQAAGRGLQLLFYSVGIGQISSEVPQNLSASRPQDRQFILSSKKLLLSDSGFYLCAWSHPGGPQHFGDGTRLSIL.

The chain joins TRBV30 to TRBJ1-2; tentatively, D is TRBD1 (5 bases). V lost 0 bases to trimming and J lost 5 bases, with 28 bases between them. Germline loops: CDR1 GTSNPN, CDR2 SVGIG (reference sequence). The CDR3 totals 19 residues. The CDR3 reads CAWSVKSPQGLPLRYGYTF. In DNA form, the CDR3 reads TGTGCCTGGAGTGTAAAGTCTCCCCAGGGCCTGCCCCTCCGATATGGCTACACCTTC.